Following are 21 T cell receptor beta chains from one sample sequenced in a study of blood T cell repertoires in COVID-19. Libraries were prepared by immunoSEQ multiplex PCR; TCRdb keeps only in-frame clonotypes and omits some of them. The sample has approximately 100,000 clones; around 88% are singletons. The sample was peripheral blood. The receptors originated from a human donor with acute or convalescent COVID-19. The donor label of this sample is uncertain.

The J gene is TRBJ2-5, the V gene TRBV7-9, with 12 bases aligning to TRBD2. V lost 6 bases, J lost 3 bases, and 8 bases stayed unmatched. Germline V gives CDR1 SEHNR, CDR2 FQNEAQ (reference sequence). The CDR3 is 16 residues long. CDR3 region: CASRDQGLAGEETQYF. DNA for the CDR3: TGTGCCAGCAGGGATCAGGGACTAGCGGGCGAAGAGACCCAGTACTTC.

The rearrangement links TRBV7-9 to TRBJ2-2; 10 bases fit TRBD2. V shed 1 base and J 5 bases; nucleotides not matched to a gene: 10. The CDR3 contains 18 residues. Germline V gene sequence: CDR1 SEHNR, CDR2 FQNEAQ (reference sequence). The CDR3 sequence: CASSLVPSSGSFTGELFF. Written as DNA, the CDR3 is TGTGCCAGCAGCTTAGTGCCTTCTAGCGGGAGTTTTACCGGGGAGCTGTTTTTT.

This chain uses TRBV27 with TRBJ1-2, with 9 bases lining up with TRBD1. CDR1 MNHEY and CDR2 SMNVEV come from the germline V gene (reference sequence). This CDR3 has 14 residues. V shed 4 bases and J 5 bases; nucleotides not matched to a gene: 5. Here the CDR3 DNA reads TGTGCCAGCAGTTCGGGACAGGGCCCATATGGCTACACCTTC. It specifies CASSSGQGPYGYTF.

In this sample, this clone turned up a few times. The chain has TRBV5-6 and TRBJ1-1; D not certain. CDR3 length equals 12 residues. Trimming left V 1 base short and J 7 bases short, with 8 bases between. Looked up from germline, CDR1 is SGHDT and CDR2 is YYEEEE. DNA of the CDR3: TGTGCCAGCAGCTTGCAAGGAGTTGAAGCTTTCTTT. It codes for CASSLQGVEAFF.

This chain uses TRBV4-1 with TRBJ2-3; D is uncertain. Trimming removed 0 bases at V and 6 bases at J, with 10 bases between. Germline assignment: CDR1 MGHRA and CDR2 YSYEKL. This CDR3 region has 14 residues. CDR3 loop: CASSQDKRVDTQYF. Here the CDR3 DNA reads TGCGCCAGCAGCCAAGATAAACGGGTCGATACGCAGTATTTT.

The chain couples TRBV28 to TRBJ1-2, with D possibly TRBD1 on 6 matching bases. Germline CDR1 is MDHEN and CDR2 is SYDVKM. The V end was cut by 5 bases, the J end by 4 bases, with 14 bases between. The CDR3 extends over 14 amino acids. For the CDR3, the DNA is TGTGCCAGCAGTCCACAGGGCTCCATCTATGGCTACACCTTC. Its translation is CASSPQGSIYGYTF.

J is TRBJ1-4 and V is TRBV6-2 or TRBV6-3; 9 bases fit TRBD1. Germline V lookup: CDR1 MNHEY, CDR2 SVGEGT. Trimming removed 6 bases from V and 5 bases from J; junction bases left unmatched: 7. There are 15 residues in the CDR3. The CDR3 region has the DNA TGTGCCAGCAGCCTCAGACAGGGGGTAAATGAAAAACTGTTTTTT. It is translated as CASSLRQGVNEKLFF.

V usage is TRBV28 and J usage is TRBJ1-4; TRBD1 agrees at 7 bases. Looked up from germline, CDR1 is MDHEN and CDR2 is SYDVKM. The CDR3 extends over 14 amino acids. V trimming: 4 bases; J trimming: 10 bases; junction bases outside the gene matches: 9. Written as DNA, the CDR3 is TGTGCCAGCAGTTCCCCTACAGGGGACCGAAAACTGTTTTTT. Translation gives CASSSPTGDRKLFF.

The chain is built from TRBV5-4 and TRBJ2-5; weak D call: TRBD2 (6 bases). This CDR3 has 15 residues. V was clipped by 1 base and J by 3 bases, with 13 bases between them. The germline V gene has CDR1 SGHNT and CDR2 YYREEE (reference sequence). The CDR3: CASSLTGTGEETQYF. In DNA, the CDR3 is TGTGCCAGCAGCTTGACCGGGACTGGGGAAGAGACCCAGTACTTC.

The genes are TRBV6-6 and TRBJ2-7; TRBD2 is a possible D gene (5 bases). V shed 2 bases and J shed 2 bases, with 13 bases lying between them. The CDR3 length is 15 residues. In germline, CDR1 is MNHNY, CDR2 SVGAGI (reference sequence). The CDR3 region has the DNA TGTGCCAGCAGTTACCGGGCTCCGAGGGCCTACGAGCAGTACTTC. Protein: CASSYRAPRAYEQYF.

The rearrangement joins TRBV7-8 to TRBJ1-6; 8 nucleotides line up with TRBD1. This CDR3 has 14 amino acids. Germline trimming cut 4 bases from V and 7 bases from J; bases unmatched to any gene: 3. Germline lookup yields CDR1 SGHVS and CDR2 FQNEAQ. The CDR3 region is CASSSRQGNSPLHF. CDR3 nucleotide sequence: TGTGCCAGCAGCTCCCGACAGGGGAATTCACCCCTCCACTTT.

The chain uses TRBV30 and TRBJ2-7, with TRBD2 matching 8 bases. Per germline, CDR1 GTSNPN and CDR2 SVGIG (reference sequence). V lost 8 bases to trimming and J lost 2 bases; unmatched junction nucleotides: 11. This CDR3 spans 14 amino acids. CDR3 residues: CAQAVSGGPYEQYF. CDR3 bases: TGTGCCCAGGCCGTCAGCGGGGGACCCTACGAGCAGTACTTC.

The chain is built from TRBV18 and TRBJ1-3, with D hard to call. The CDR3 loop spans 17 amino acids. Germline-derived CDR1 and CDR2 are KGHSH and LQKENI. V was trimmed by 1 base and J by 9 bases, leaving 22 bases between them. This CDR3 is CASSPLAETVTPGTIYF. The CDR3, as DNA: TGTGCCAGCTCACCACTAGCGGAAACTGTAACTCCTGGCACCATATATTTT.

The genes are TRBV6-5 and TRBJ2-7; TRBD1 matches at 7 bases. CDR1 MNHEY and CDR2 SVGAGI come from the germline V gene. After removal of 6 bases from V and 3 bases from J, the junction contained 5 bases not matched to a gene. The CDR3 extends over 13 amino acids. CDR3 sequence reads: CASRTGAVYEQYF. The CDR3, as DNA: TGTGCCAGCAGAACAGGGGCGGTCTACGAGCAGTACTTC.

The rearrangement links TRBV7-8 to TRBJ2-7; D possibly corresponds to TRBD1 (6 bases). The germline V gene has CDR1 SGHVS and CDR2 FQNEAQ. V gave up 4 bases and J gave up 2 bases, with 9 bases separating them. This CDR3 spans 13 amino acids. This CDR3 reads CASSSRGAYEQYF. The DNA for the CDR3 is TGTGCCAGCAGCTCCAGGGGAGCCTACGAGCAGTACTTC.

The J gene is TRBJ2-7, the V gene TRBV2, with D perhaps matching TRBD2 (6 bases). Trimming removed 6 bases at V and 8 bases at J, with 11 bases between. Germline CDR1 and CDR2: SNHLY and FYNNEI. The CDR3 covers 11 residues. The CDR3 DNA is TGTGCCAGCAGCCAGGAGGGTCAGCAGTACTTC. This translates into CASSQEGQQYF.

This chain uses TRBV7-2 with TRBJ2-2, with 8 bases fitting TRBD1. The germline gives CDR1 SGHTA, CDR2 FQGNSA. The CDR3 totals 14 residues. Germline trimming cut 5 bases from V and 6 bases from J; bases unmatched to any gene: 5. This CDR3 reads CASSTGQGSGELFF. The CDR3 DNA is TGTGCCAGCAGCACCGGACAGGGTTCCGGGGAGCTGTTTTTT.

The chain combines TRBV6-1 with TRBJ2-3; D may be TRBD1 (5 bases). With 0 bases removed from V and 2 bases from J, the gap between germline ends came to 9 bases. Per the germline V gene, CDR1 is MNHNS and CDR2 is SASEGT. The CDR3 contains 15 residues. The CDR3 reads CASSEAPGSTDTQYF. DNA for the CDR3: TGTGCCAGCAGTGAAGCGCCAGGGTCCACAGATACGCAGTATTTT.

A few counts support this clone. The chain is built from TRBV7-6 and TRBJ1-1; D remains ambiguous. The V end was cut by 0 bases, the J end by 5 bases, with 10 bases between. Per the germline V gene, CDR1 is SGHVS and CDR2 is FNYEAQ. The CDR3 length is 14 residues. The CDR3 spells CASSLAPAGTEAFF. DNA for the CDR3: TGTGCCAGCAGCTTAGCGCCCGCAGGTACTGAAGCTTTCTTT.

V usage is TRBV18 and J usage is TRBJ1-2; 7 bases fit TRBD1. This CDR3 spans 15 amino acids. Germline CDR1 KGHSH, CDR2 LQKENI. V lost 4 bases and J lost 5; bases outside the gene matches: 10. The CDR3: CASSQETGQQYGYTF. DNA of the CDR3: TGTGCCAGCTCACAGGAGACGGGACAGCAATATGGCTACACCTTC.

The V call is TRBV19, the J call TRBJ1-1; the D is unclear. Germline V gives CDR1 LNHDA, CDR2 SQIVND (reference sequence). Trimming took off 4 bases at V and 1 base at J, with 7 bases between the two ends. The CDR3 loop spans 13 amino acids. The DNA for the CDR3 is TGTGCCAGTAGTAACAGATCGAACACTGAAGCTTTCTTT. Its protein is CASSNRSNTEAFF. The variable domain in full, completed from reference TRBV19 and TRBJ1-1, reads DGGITQSPKYLFRKEGQNVTLSCEQNLNHDAMYWYRQDPGQGLRLIYYSQIVNDFQKGDIAEGYSVSREKKESFPLTVTSAQKNPTAFYLCASSNRSNTEAFFGQGTRLTVV.